This T cell receptor beta chain was identified during a study of TIL therapy for anti-PD-1-resistant metastatic lung cancer. The libraries were made with immunoSEQ v3. The data were produced by immunoSEQ multiplex PCR, yet TCRdb's version contains in-frame clones alone and is incomplete. Of about 44,000 clones in the sample, roughly 85% were seen once. Time point given: pre-treatment sample, taken before nivolumab and TIL therapy. This material consisted of blood, taken at baseline. The source of this sequence is a man between 70 and 80 years old with non-small cell lung cancer.

The DNA of the CDR3 is TGTGCCAGCAGTGAAGCGTCAGGCGCCGCCTACGAGCAGTACTTC. Protein product: CASSEASGAAYEQYF. The chain couples TRBV6-1 to TRBJ2-7; D ambiguous. The CDR3 has 15 residues. CDR1 is MNHNS, CDR2 SASEGT, per germline. V was cut by 0 bases and J by 2 bases, with 11 bases left in between.